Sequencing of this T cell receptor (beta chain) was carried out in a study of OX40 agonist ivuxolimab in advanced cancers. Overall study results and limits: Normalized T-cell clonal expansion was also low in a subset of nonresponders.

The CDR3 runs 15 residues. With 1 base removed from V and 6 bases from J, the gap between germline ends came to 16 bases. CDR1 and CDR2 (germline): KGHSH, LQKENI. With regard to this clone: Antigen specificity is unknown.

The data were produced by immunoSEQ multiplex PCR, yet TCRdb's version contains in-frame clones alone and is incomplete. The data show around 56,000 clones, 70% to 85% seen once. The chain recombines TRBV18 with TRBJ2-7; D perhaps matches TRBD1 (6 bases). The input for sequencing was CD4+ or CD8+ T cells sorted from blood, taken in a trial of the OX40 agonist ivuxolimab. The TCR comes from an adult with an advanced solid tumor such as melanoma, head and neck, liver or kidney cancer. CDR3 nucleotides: TGTGCCAGCTCACCACGAGCGTCCCCACAGGGCGAGCAGTACTTC. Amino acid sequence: CASSPRASPQGEQYF.